The source of this T cell receptor beta chain is a study of blood T cell repertoires in COVID-19. Whole-study context: PBMCs, B-cell-depleted T cells, or T cells were the source of the cDNA or gDNA that made up the material.

The V gene's germline CDR1 is SGHRS and CDR2 YFSETQ. This CDR3 contains 14 residues. Trimming cost V 4 bases and J 5 bases; bases outside gene matches: 5. In the source study's methods: The authors estimated nucleated cell counts from reference gene primer amplification. Using immunoSEQ multiplex PCR, the repertoire was profiled, and TCRdb retains in-frame clones only, with some absent. V, J and clone size are taken as reported in that table, and D and trimming were inferred from the DNA itself. The table includes under 130,000 clones, around 92% detected once. The source is a woman aged 60-75 years with acute or convalescent COVID-19. The material sequenced was peripheral blood. This chain uses TRBV5-1 with TRBJ2-3, with 9 bases fitting TRBD2. The CDR3, as DNA: TGCGCCAGCAGCGCGGATAGCGGGAGAGATACGCAGTATTTT. Translation: CASSADSGRDTQYF.